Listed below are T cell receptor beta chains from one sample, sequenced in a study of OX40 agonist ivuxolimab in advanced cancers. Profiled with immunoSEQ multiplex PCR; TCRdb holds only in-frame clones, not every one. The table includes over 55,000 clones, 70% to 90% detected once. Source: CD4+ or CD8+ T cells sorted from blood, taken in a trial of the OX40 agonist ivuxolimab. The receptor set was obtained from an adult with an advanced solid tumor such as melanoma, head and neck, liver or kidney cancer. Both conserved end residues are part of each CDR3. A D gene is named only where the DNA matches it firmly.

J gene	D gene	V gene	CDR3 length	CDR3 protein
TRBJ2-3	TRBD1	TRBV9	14	CASSRGQGTDTQYF
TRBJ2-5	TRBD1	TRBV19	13	CASSPQGLETQYF
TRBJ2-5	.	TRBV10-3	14	CAISESGDVETQYF
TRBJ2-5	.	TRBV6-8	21	CASGHPPYYSLLGQGGETQYF
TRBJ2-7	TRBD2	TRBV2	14	CASSYQRDSYEQYF
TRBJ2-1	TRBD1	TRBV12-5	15	CASGVPGQPYNEQFF
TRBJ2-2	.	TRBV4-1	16	CASSQAPAANTGELFF
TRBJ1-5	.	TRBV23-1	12	CASSQEDQPQHF
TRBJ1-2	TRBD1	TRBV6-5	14	CASRGQPSYYGYTF
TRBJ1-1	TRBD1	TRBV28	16	CASSWAGQGMNTEAFF
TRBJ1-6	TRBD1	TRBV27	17	CASPHPFPTGINSPLHF